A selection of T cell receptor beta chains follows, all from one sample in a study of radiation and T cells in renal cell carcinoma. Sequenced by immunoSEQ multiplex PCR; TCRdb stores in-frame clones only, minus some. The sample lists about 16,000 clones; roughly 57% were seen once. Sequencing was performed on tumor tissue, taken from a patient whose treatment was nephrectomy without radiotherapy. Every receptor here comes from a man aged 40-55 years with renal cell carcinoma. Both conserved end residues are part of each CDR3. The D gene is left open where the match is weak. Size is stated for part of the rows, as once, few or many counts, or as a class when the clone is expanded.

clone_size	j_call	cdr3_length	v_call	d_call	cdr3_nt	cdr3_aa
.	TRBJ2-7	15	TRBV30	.	TGTGCCTGGAGTGTACCCGGGCCTCCCACCTACGAGCAGTACTTC	CAWSVPGPPTYEQYF
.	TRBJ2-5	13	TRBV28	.	TGTGCCAGCAGTTTGGAGTGGGAGGAGACCCAGTACTTC	CASSLEWEETQYF
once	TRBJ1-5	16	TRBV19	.	TGTGCCAGTAGTGTCCGGGGGCTAAGCAACAATCAGCCCCAGCATTTT	CASSVRGLSNNQPQHF
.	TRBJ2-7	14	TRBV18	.	TGTGCCAGCTCACCTCTGGGGCAATTCTACGAGCAGTACTTC	CASSPLGQFYEQYF
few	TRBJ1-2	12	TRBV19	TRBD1	TGTGCCAGTGCCGGGACAGACTATGGCTACACCTTC	CASAGTDYGYTF
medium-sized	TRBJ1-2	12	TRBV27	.	TGTGCCAGCAGACAGGGTCTCTATGGCTACACCTTC	CASRQGLYGYTF
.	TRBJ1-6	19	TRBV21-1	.	.	CASSKALTGTYRCNSPLHF
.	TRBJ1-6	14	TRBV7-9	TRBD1	TGTGCCAGCAGCTACCGGGACAGGGTTTCACCCCTCCACTTT	CASSYRDRVSPLHF
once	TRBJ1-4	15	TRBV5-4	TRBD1	TGTGCCAGCAGCGTTACAGGGGGCCTTGGAGAAAAACTGTTTTTT	CASSVTGGLGEKLFF
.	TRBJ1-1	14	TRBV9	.	TGTGCCAGCAGTACAGGTCCCATGAACACTGAAGCTTTCTTT	CASSTGPMNTEAFF
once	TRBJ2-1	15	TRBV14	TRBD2	TGTGCCAGCAGCCAAGCTAGCGGGGACTACAATGAGCAGTTCTTC	CASSQASGDYNEQFF
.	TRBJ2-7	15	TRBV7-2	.	TGTGCCAGCAGCTTAAGGCTGTCGCCTCTCTACGAGCAGTACTTC	CASSLRLSPLYEQYF
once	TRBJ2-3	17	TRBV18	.	TGTGCCAGCTCACCACGATCTCCGCAGAGTAGCACAGATACGCAGTATTTT	CASSPRSPQSSTDTQYF
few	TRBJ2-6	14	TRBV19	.	TGTGCCAGCTTAGACACCTCTGGGGCCAACGTCCTGACTTTC	CASLDTSGANVLTF
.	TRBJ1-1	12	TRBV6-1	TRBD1	TGTGCCAGCAGGGAGACAGGGACTGAAGCTTTCTTT	CASRETGTEAFF
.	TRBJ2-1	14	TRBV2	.	TGTGCCAGCAGCGTCAACATAGAAGTCGATGAGCAGTTCTTC	CASSVNIEVDEQFF
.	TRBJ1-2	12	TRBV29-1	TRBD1	TGCAGCGTCGGACAGGGGGCCGCGGGCTACACCTTC	CSVGQGAAGYTF
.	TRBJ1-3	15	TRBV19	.	TGTGCCAGTAGGTCTGAGAGGGACCTCCGAAACACCATATATTTT	CASRSERDLRNTIYF
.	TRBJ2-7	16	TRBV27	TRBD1	TGTGCCAGCAGGCTATGGGGTTCGACAGGGCAAGACGAGCAGTACTTC	CASRLWGSTGQDEQYF
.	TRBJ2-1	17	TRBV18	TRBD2	TGTGCCAGCTCACCACCGGGTAGCGGGGGGGCCCACAATGAGCAGTTCTTC	CASSPPGSGGAHNEQFF
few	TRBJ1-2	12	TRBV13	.	TGTGCCAGCAGCGAAACTAACTATGGCTACACCTTC	CASSETNYGYTF
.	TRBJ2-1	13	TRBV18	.	TGTGCCAGCTCACCAGGGGGCTACAATGAGCAGTTCTTC	CASSPGGYNEQFF
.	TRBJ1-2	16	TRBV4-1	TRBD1	TGCGCCAGCAGCCCCCAAACCGGGACAGGGACCTATGGCTACACCTTC	CASSPQTGTGTYGYTF
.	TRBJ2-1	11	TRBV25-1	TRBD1	TGTGCCAGCAGTCGGGGGACAGGGGAGTTCTTC	CASSRGTGEFF
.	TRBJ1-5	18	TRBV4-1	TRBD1	TGCGCCAGCAGCCAAGATCTGACAGGGGGTAGTCGCAATCAGCCCCAGCATTTT	CASSQDLTGGSRNQPQHF
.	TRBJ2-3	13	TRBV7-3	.	TGTGCCAGCAGCTCGGTGAGGGAAGGTACGCAGTATTTT	CASSSVREGTQYF
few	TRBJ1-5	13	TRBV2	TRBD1	TGTGCCAGCAGTGAATATGGACAGGGGGTTCCGCATTTT	CASSEYGQGVPHF
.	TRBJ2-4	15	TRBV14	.	TGTGCCAGCAGCCAAGCAGGATCTGGCAAAAACATTCAGTACTTC	CASSQAGSGKNIQYF
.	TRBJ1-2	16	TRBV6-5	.	TGTGCCAGCAGTTACTTCTCAGGGCAAACGCAGGGTGGCTACACCTTC	CASSYFSGQTQGGYTF
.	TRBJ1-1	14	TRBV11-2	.	TGTGCCAGCTCTAAGGTACAGGGAAACACTGAAGCTTTCTTT	CASSKVQGNTEAFF
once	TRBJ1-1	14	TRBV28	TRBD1	TGTGCCAGCAGCTCAATAGGGACAGCGACTGAAGCTTTCTTT	CASSSIGTATEAFF
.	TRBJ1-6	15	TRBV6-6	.	TGTGCCAGCAAGGTTGGGGAAGATGGTAATTCACCCCTCCACTTT	CASKVGEDGNSPLHF
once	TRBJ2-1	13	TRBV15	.	TGTGCCACCAGCAGGGACCCCAGGGGTGAGCAGTTCTTC	CATSRDPRGEQFF
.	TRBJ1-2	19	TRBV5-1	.	TGCGCCAGCAGCTTGAGGAGACCAGGGCCCGAGGGGATTATAGAAGGCTACACCTTC	CASSLRRPGPEGIIEGYTF
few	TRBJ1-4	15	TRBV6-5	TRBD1	TGTGCCAGCAGTTACACGACAGGGACTAATGAAAAACTGTTTTTT	CASSYTTGTNEKLFF
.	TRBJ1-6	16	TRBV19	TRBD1	TGTGCCAGTAGTCCAAGCAGGACAGGCGGTCGGTCACCCCTCCACTTT	CASSPSRTGGRSPLHF
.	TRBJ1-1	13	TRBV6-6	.	TGTGCCAGCAGTTATGGCTGGAACACTGAAGCTTTCTTT	CASSYGWNTEAFF
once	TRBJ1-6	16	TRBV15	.	TGTGCCACCAGCAGAGATCAAGTGTCCTATAATTCACCCCTCCACTTT	CATSRDQVSYNSPLHF
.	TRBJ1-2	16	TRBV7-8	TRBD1	TGTGCCAGCAGCTTAGCTTCCGCAGGGGGATTCTATGGCTACACCTTC	CASSLASAGGFYGYTF
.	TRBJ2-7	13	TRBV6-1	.	TGTGCCAGCACAGGGATTGCCCTCCACGAGCAGTACTTC	CASTGIALHEQYF
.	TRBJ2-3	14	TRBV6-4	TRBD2	TGTGCCAGCAGTGAGCGGGGGGGCCAAGATACGCAGTATTTT	CASSERGGQDTQYF
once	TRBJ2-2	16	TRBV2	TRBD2	TGTGCCAGTAGCCAAAGAGCGGGGGGGAACACCGGGGAGCTGTTTTTT	CASSQRAGGNTGELFF
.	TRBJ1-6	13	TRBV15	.	TGTGCCACCAGCAGAGGCGTGAATTCACCCCTCCACTTT	CATSRGVNSPLHF
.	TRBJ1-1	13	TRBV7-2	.	TGTGCCAAGCGGGGGCGAGGGAACACTGAAGCTTTCTTT	CAKRGRGNTEAFF
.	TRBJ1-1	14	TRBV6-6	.	TGTGCCAGCAGAATGGACGGTTCGAACACTGAAGCTTTCTTT	CASRMDGSNTEAFF
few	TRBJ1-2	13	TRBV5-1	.	TGCGCCAGCACCGTCGACAGGAACTATGGCTACACCTTC	CASTVDRNYGYTF
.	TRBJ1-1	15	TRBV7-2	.	TGTGCCAGCAGCTTAACGGGGGCGTCCGCGACTGAAGCTTTCTTT	CASSLTGASATEAFF
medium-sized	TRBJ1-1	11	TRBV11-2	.	TGTGCCAGCAGCTTAGATTTACGGGCTTTCTTT	CASSLDLRAFF
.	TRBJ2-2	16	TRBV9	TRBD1	TGTGCCAGCAGCGACCATGGGACAGACCCCACCGGGGAGCTGTTTTTT	CASSDHGTDPTGELFF
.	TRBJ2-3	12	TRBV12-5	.	TGTGCTAGTGGCTCGCGCACAGATACGCAGTATTTT	CASGSRTDTQYF